The clone carrying this T cell receptor beta chain was picked up a small number of times. The antigen is undetermined. MiXCR was run by TCRdb on the 5' RACE reads, yielding one entry per CDR3 protein. There are more than 70,000 distinct CDR3 sequences in the sample; more than 11% occur only once, and about a third lies in the top ten. The data belong to a study of T-cell memory formation after mild COVID-19. Overall study findings and caveats: Some clones that responded were present in memory (sampled pre-infection), which suggests cross-reactive memory joined.

This CDR3 has 15 amino acids. The trim removed 2 bases at V and 2 bases at J, leaving 2 bases unmatched. Germline loops: CDR1 SGHVS, CDR2 FNYEAQ. This chain links TRBV7-6 with TRBJ2-2; 7 bases map to TRBD2. This TCR came from an adult woman who had mild COVID-19 (a few samples of this study predate the infection). Cell type and time point are not known. Sequencing was performed on PBMCs or a T cell subset sorted from them (not recorded which). CDR3 sequence (DNA): TGTGCCAGCAGCTTATGGGACTACAACACCGGGGAGCTGTTTTTT. Residues: CASSLWDYNTGELFF.